Below are 7 T cell receptor beta chains sequenced from a single sample in a study of quantifying T cell responses using KT2 cells. Background on the study: Reverse transcription used primers in the TCR alpha and beta constant regions.

The cDNA 3' end received a ligated oligonucleotide with a UMI. The first PCR ran 4 to 5 cycles with an equimolar RC1.1 and RC1.2 beta primer mix. TCRdb reanalysed the UMI-ligation and nested PCR reads using MiXCR and keeps one entry per CDR3 protein. The table lists approximately 54,000 distinct CDR3 sequences, 11% of them singletons, with over 9.5% in the top ten. The sequencing input was PBMCs spiked with cells of the T cell clone KT2. The receptors derive from a human donor.

Only a few counts were recorded for this clonotype. V gene TRBV12-3 or TRBV12-4 combines with J gene TRBJ2-5; D not resolved. CDR3 size: 14 residues. V gave up 4 bases and J gave up 0 bases, with 9 bases separating them. CDR3: CASSSQDYQETQYF. The CDR3 region has the DNA TGTGCCAGCAGTTCGCAGGATTACCAAGAGACCCAGTACTTC.

The chain uses TRBV19 and TRBJ2-7; 11 nucleotides match TRBD2. The germline CDR1 and CDR2 sequences are LNHDA and SQIVND (reference sequence). Trimming cost V 5 bases and J 4 bases; bases outside gene matches: 7. The CDR3 runs 15 residues. CDR3 sequence reads: CASSGATSGKYEQYF. The CDR3 coding sequence is TGTGCCAGTAGTGGGGCGACTAGCGGGAAGTACGAGCAGTACTTC. The full variable domain, with the rest looked up from reference TRBV19 and TRBJ2-7, is DGGITQSPKYLFRKEGQNVTLSCEQNLNHDAMYWYRQDPGQGLRLIYYSQIVNDFQKGDIAEGYSVSREKKESFPLTVTSAQKNPTAFYLCASSGATSGKYEQYFGPGTRLTVT.

This clonotype was counted only a few times. This chain uses TRBV5-1 with TRBJ2-1; unclear D gene. The germline V gene has CDR1 SGHRS and CDR2 YFSETQ. The length of the CDR3 is 14 residues. V gave up 7 bases and J gave up 5 bases, with 16 bases separating them. This chain's CDR3 is CASLTGGGNNEQFF. The CDR3 bases are TGCGCCAGCCTCACCGGCGGCGGAAACAATGAGCAGTTCTTC.

This clonotype was found many times. This chain links TRBV6-2 or TRBV6-3 with TRBJ1-1; D gene unclear. The CDR3 totals 13 residues. Trimming shortened V by 6 bases and J by 1 base, and 9 bases separated the two germline ends. In germline, CDR1 is MNHEY, CDR2 SVGEGT. The CDR3 bases are TGTGCCAGCAGCAGAGTTGAGAACACTGAAGCTTTCTTT. It codes for CASSRVENTEAFF.

This clonotype was observed many times. The gene calls are TRBV20-1 and TRBJ2-7; weak D call: TRBD2 (5 bases). Germline V gene lookup returns CDR1 DFQATT and CDR2 SNEGSKA (reference sequence). V lost 6 bases to trimming and J lost 0 bases, with 12 bases between them. This CDR3 has 13 amino acids. The CDR3 sequence: CSAKTIISYEQYF. In DNA, the CDR3 is TGCAGTGCAAAGACTATTATCTCCTACGAGCAGTACTTC.

This clonotype was observed a few times. This chain connects TRBV18 to TRBJ1-4, with D hard to call. Germline V gives CDR1 KGHSH, CDR2 LQKENI. The CDR3 loop spans 15 amino acids. V lost 3 bases and J lost 3, with 11 bases in between. This chain's CDR3 is CASSPGSAANEKLFF. In DNA form, the CDR3 reads TGTGCCAGCTCACCGGGGAGCGCAGCTAATGAAAAACTGTTTTTT.

The chain is built from TRBV18 and TRBJ1-2; 7 nucleotides line up with TRBD1. This CDR3 has 13 amino acids. Germline assignment: CDR1 KGHSH and CDR2 LQKENI. V trimming: 6 bases; J trimming: 3 bases; junction bases outside the gene matches: 4. The CDR3 region is CASSLGQDYGYTF. In DNA form, the CDR3 reads TGTGCCAGCTCCCTAGGACAGGACTATGGCTACACCTTC.